This T cell receptor beta chain derives from a study of T-cell reconstitution after alpha-beta-depleted transplantation in children (dated by TCRdb to about 2016). In terms of the full investigation: Using TCR repertoire profiling, the study followed T-cell immune reconstitution in a quantitative way in children after TCRalphabeta/CD19-depleted allogeneic hematopoietic cell transplantation. Broad study findings and their caveats: The frequencies of hyperexpanded clones fell over the following months, and after one year, T-cell counts and TCRbeta diversity were mostly attributed to newly produced T cells. The apparently early recovery of alphabetaT-cell counts about two months after transplant reportedly depended on only several hundred rapidly expanded clones that came from non-depleted graft cells. In some patients, the high TCRbeta diversity seen at day 60 was put down to recipient T cells and intrathymic progenitors that had survived conditioning.

Per the publication, the treatment or condition label means: allogeneic hematopoietic cell transplantation with graft depleted of TCRalphabeta T cells and CD19 B cells. Transplant recipients were children who received TCRalphabeta/CD19-depleted allogeneic hematopoietic cell grafts. This clonotype came up a few times. Its cognate antigen has yet to be identified. One base away there is no much larger clone; base qualities are not given. Germline trimming: 5 bases from V, 4 bases from J; junction bases outside gene matches: 7. The germline V gene (reference sequence) supplies CDR1 DFQATT and CDR2 SNEGSKA. The CDR3, from cysteine to phenylalanine, totals 13 residues. CDR3 DNA only is kept here, 39 bases in frame from base 1. The receptor library was made with PCR. Sequencing instrument: Illumina HiSeq 2500. Molecular barcoding was employed in the preparation of TCR libraries, with unique molecular identifiers being used to normalize TCRbeta repertoire quantification. The raw public reads went through TCRdb reprocessing: fastp at Q25, MiXCR clone calling, in-frame beta chains kept. Rows matching on CDR3 protein sequence are summarized as one entry with the most common DNA and genes. A total of about 980,000 distinct CDR3 sequences appear in this sample, roughly 31% of them only once. The ten top clones hold over 25% of the sample.

The receptor comes from a boy under two years old who had a stem cell transplant for SCID, so the T cells may come from the graft donor. The sample here was PBMCs, mostly from graft donor cells, taken 360 days after TCRalphabeta/CD19-depleted stem cell transplant. The sequence joins TRBV20-1 to TRBJ2-5; 7 bases in the junction line up with TRBD1. CDR3 loop: CSAVRQGVETQYF. The sequenced DNA is TGCAGTGCTGTCCGACAGGGAGTAGAGACCCAGTACTTC.